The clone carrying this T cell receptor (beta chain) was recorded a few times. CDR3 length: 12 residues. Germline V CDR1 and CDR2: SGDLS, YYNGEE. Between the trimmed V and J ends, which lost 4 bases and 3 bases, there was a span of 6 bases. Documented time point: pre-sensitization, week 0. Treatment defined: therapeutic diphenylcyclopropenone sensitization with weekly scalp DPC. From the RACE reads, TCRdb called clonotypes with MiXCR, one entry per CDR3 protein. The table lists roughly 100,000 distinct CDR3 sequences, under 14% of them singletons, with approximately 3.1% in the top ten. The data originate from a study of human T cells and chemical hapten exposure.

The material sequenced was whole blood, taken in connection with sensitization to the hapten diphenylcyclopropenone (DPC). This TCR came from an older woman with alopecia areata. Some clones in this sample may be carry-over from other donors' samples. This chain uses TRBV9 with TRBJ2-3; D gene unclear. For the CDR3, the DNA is TGTGCCAGCAGCCCCAGAACAGATACGCAGTATTTT. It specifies CASSPRTDTQYF.